Listed here are 22 T cell receptor beta chains from one sample, sequenced in a study of control samples from healthy donors and cancer patients. Method: immunoSEQ multiplex PCR; TCRdb's copy keeps in-frame clones and lacks some. The table has approximately 150,000 clones, 80% to 95% seen once. The sequencing input was blood. The source of these receptors is a man aged 30 to 45 in good health.

The chain uses TRBV10-2 and TRBJ1-4; D remains ambiguous. CDR3 length: 16 residues. From germline, CDR1 is WSHSY and CDR2 SAAADI. The V end lost 0 bases, the J end lost 4 bases, and 12 bases lay between the germline ends. CDR3 in amino acids: CASSESPLGFNEKLFF. The CDR3 bases are TGCGCCAGCAGTGAGTCGCCCCTGGGGTTTAATGAAAAACTGTTTTTT.

V usage is TRBV7-3 and J usage is TRBJ2-3; 10 nucleotides line up with TRBD2. V gave up 2 bases and J gave up 0 bases; unmatched junction bases: 8. Germline V gene lookup returns CDR1 SGHTA and CDR2 FQGTGA. This CDR3 has 18 residues. The CDR3 here is CASSLGAGTSVSTDTQYF. CDR3 nucleotide sequence: TGTGCCAGCAGCTTAGGGGCCGGGACTAGCGTCAGCACAGATACGCAGTATTTT.

This chain connects TRBV10-3 to TRBJ1-2; TRBD1 is a possible D gene (5 bases). V was cut by 3 bases and J by 1 base, with 15 bases left in between. Germline CDR1 ENHRY, CDR2 SYGVKD. The CDR3 is 16 amino acids. DNA for the CDR3: TGTGCCATCAGTGACTCGGGGACGGATGATAACTATGGCTACACCTTC. Protein sequence: CAISDSGTDDNYGYTF.

The sample holds one count of this clone. This rearrangement joins TRBV5-1 to TRBJ1-6; TRBD1 matches at 7 bases. The CDR3 is 13 amino acids. The V gene's germline CDR1 is SGHRS and CDR2 YFSETQ. With 9 bases clipped from V and 5 bases from J, the junction kept 5 bases outside the gene matches. CDR3 DNA: TGCGCCACCAGGACAGGCGATAATTCACCCCTCCACTTT. Translation: CATRTGDNSPLHF.

The chain couples TRBV6-1 to TRBJ1-2; no reliable D call. Trimming cost V 2 bases and J 7 bases, with 11 bases left between them. The CDR3 runs 13 residues. Germline V CDR1 and CDR2: MNHNS, SASEGT. The CDR3, as DNA: TGTGCCAGCAGTGAAAGGCAGGTGGGTGGCTACACCTTC. Translated: CASSERQVGGYTF.

V gene TRBV5-1 combines with J gene TRBJ1-4; TRBD1 matches 9 bases. The germline CDR1 and CDR2 sequences are SGHRS and YFSETQ. J lost 5 bases, V lost 0 bases, and 5 bases had no gene match. The CDR3 sequence is 16 residues long. The CDR3, as DNA: TGCGCCAGCAGCTTGGCCCTGGACAGGGGAAATGAAAAACTGTTTTTT. Amino acid sequence: CASSLALDRGNEKLFF. The full variable domain, its missing parts supplied by reference TRBV5-1 and TRBJ1-4, is KAGVTQTPRYLIKTRGQQVTLSCSPISGHRSVSWYQQTPGQGLQFLFEYFSETQRNKGNFPGRFSGRQFSNSRSEMNVSTLELGDSALYLCASSLALDRGNEKLFFGSGTQLSVL.

A single count supports this clone. The chain links TRBV6-1 to TRBJ1-4; no clear D gene. There are 17 residues in the CDR3. CDR1 and CDR2 (germline): MNHNS, SASEGT. V dropped 2 bases and J dropped 0 bases, with 13 bases sitting between them. CDR3 sequence reads: CASSERQRIATNEKLFF. CDR3 in DNA: TGTGCCAGCAGTGAAAGACAAAGAATAGCAACTAATGAAAAACTGTTTTTT.

DNA for the CDR3: TGTGCCAGCAGCCTCGAAGTTTGGGAGACCCAGTACTTC. It translates to CASSLEVWETQYF. The chain uses TRBV4-2 and TRBJ2-5; no clear D gene. This CDR3 has 13 residues. Germline CDR1 reads LGHNA; CDR2 reads YNFKEQ. V was shortened by 4 bases and J by 5 bases, with 11 bases between the two germline ends.

The chain links TRBV5-5 to TRBJ2-3; maybe TRBD1 (6 bases). The CDR3 loop spans 15 amino acids. V was shortened by 1 base and J by 2 bases, with 11 bases between the two germline ends. Germline CDR1 reads SGHKS; CDR2 reads YYEKEE (reference sequence). CDR3 in DNA: TGTGCCAGCAGCTTGAGTTGGGGGCCCACAGATACGCAGTATTTT. It translates to CASSLSWGPTDTQYF.

This chain joins TRBV4-1 and TRBJ2-2, with TRBD2 identical over 8 bases. V was clipped by 0 bases and J by 0 bases; unmatched bases: 3. The CDR3 extends over 17 amino acids. CDR1 and CDR2 (germline): MGHRA, YSYEKL. CDR3 in amino acids: CASSQDPLAANTGELFF. CDR3 sequence (DNA): TGCGCCAGCAGCCAAGATCCACTAGCGGCGAACACCGGGGAGCTGTTTTTT.

The chain employs TRBV21-1 and TRBJ2-1. TRBV21-1 is given as a pseudogene. The CDR3 has 15 amino acids. The CDR3 region has the DNA TGTGCCAGCAGCAAAGCAATGGGTCCTTACAATGAGCAGTTCTTC. Amino acid sequence: CASSKAMGPYNEQFF.

The chain carries TRBV2 and TRBJ1-6; 7 bases are shared with TRBD1. Losses at the gene ends were 9 bases for V and 6 bases for J; bases not matched to a gene: 11. Germline CDR1 and CDR2: SNHLY and FYNNEI. This CDR3 spans 15 amino acids. This CDR3 is CASGGQRASNSPLHF. The CDR3 nucleotides read TGTGCCAGTGGGGGACAGCGAGCTTCTAATTCACCCCTCCACTTT.

V and J are TRBV6-2 or TRBV6-3 and TRBJ2-7; 7 nucleotides line up with TRBD2. Unmatched junction bases numbered 6, after V lost 2 bases and J lost 2 bases. CDR3 length equals 15 residues. Germline loops: CDR1 MNHEY, CDR2 SVGEGT. CDR3: CASSYPGRAPYEQYF. CDR3 DNA sequence: TGTGCCAGCAGTTACCCAGGGAGGGCACCCTACGAGCAGTACTTC.

The CDR3 sequence is CASSLPRDSTDTQYF. DNA for the CDR3: TGCGCCAGCAGCCTGCCGAGGGACAGCACAGATACGCAGTATTTT. The chain links TRBV5-1 to TRBJ2-3; either TRBD1 or TRBD2 may fit D (5 bases each). V dropped 4 bases and J dropped 0 bases, with 12 bases sitting between them. This CDR3 comprises 15 residues. Germline V CDR1 and CDR2: SGHRS, YFSETQ.

CDR3 amino acids: CAWSGRPNSMNTEAFF. In DNA, the CDR3 is TGTGCCTGGAGTGGACGGCCAAACTCAATGAACACTGAAGCTTTCTTT. V and J are TRBV30 and TRBJ1-1, with unresolved D. The V end was cut by 1 base, the J end by 0 bases, with 15 bases between. Germline loops: CDR1 GTSNPN, CDR2 SVGIG (reference sequence). This CDR3 comprises 16 residues.

V and J are TRBV5-4 and TRBJ2-4, with TRBD2 matching 8 bases. V lost 3 bases to trimming and J lost 3 bases; unmatched junction nucleotides: 8. Germline V lookup: CDR1 SGHNT, CDR2 YYREEE (reference sequence). CDR3 size: 16 residues. The CDR3 coding sequence is TGTGCCAGCAGCTCTTGGGGCAGCGGGGGCAAAAACATTCAGTACTTC. Translating gives CASSSWGSGGKNIQYF.

The rearrangement uses TRBV7-3 and TRBJ2-3; 7 bases align to TRBD2. The CDR3 has 13 amino acids. J gave up 11 bases and V 1 base, and 6 bases lay outside the gene matches. CDR1 is SGHTA and CDR2 is FQGTGA in the germline V gene. The CDR3 DNA reads as TGTGCCAGCAGCTTAATCCGCGGGGGTAGGCAGTATTTT. This gives the protein CASSLIRGGRQYF.

The chain employs TRBV7-2 and TRBJ1-1; D gene ambiguous. V lost 1 base and J 0 bases, leaving 15 bases between the germline ends. This CDR3 is built from 17 residues. The germline gives CDR1 SGHTA, CDR2 FQGNSA. Written as DNA, the CDR3 is TGTGCCAGCAGCTTAGGGGCGGGTCGGACCATGAACACTGAAGCTTTCTTT. Translated: CASSLGAGRTMNTEAFF.

The chain is built from TRBV19 and TRBJ1-2, with D perhaps TRBD1 (6 bases). The CDR3 has 15 residues. Trimming stripped 2 bases from V and 6 bases from J, with 16 bases between. Per germline, CDR1 LNHDA and CDR2 SQIVND (reference sequence). CDR3: CASSIFAGGSDGYTF. DNA for the CDR3: TGTGCCAGTAGTATATTTGCGGGGGGCTCTGATGGCTACACCTTC.

The J gene is TRBJ2-3, the V gene TRBV11-2; tentatively, D is TRBD1 (5 bases). V dropped 4 bases and J dropped 5 bases, with 16 bases sitting between them. Germline V gene sequence: CDR1 SGHAT, CDR2 FQNNGV. This CDR3 contains 15 residues. CDR3 nucleotides: TGTGCCAGCAGCTCCTTCCAGGACACGGAAGATACGCAGTATTTT. It yields the protein CASSSFQDTEDTQYF.

The chain carries TRBV5-4 and TRBJ1-2; D perhaps matches TRBD1 (6 bases). Germline V gene lookup returns CDR1 SGHNT and CDR2 YYREEE (reference sequence). This CDR3 region has 14 residues. V gave up 5 bases and J gave up 6 bases, with 17 bases separating them. CDR3 bases: TGTGCCAGCAGGGGGGCAGGGGAGAGGGATGGCTACACCTTC. Translation: CASRGAGERDGYTF.

This chain uses TRBV9 with TRBJ1-5; D is undetermined. The CDR3 spans 14 residues. V was shortened by 3 bases and J by 0 bases, with 7 bases between the two germline ends. Germline assignment: CDR1 SGDLS and CDR2 YYNGEE. The CDR3, as DNA: TGTGCCAGCAGCGATCACGATAGCAATCAGCCCCAGCATTTT. Translation gives CASSDHDSNQPQHF. The full variable domain, rest sourced from reference TRBV9 and TRBJ1-5, is DSGVTQTPKHLITATGQRVTLRCSPRSGDLSVYWYQQSLDQGLQFLIQYYNGEERAKGNILERFSAQQFPDLHSELNLSSLELGDSALYFCASSDHDSNQPQHFGDGTRLSIL.